This T cell receptor beta chain was recorded in a study of control samples from healthy donors and cancer patients. Assay used: immunoSEQ multiplex PCR; TCRdb lists only in-frame clones, some missing. The sample yields about 140,000 clones, approximately 94% seen once. The receptor's source is a man in his forties in good health. Source material: blood.

For the CDR3, the DNA is TGCGCCAGCAGCCAAGAGGAGTATAGCAATCAGCCCCAGCATTTT. Translated, it gives CASSQEEYSNQPQHF. The chain employs TRBV4-3 and TRBJ1-5, with unresolved D. The CDR3 has 15 amino acids. Deletions cut 0 bases from V and 0 bases from J, with 6 bases between. Germline CDR1 is LGHNA and CDR2 is YSLEER.